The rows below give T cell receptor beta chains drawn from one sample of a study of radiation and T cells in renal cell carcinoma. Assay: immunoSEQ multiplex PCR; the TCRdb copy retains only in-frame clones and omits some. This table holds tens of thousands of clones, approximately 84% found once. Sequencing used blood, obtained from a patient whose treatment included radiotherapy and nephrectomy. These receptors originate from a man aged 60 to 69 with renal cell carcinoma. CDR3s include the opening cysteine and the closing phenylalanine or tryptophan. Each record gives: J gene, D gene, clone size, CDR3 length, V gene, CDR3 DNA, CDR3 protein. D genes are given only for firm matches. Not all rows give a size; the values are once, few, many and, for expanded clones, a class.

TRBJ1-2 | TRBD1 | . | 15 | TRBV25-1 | TGTGCCAGCAGTGACACCGGGACAGGGGCTTTCGGCTACACCTTC | CASSDTGTGAFGYTF
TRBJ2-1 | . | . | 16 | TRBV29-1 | TGCAGCGTTGCGAAGGCTAGAGCTGACCCGGCGAATGAGCAGTTCTTC | CSVAKARADPANEQFF
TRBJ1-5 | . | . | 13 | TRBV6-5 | TGTGCCAGCCGTCAGAGGGCGTATCAGCCCCAGCATTTT | CASRQRAYQPQHF
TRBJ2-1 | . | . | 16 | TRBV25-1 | TGTGCCAGCAGTGAATACTCCGGACTCTCCTACAATGAGCAGTTCTTC | CASSEYSGLSYNEQFF
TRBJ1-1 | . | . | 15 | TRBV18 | TGTGCCAGCTCCCCTGACCCCGATTGGAACACTGAAGCTTTCTTT | CASSPDPDWNTEAFF
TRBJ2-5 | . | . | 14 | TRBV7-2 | TGTGCCAGCAGACAGGGACCACTACAAGAGACCCAGTACTTC | CASRQGPLQETQYF
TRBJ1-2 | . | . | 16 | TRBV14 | TGTGCCAGCAGCCTTTGGGACTCGCCCCTAGGCCATGGCTACACCTTC | CASSLWDSPLGHGYTF
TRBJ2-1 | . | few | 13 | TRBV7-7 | TGTGCCAGCAGCTTGGGACCCTACAATGAGCAGTTCTTC | CASSLGPYNEQFF
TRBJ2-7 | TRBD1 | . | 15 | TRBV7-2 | TGTGCCAGCAGCTTACCGGGACAGGGCGGGTACGAGCAGTACTTC | CASSLPGQGGYEQYF
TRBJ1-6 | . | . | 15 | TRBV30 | TGTGCCTGGAGAGGACTGGCAGAGCGTCATTCACCCCTCCACTTT | CAWRGLAERHSPLHF